This TCR beta chain was obtained from a study of vaccination effects on CD4 cells after COVID-19. The overall study: Wells each received two million PBMC, cultured with around 9.3 IU/ml IL-2 and about 10 ug/ml peptides.

Sequencing was performed with immunoSEQ multiplex PCR; in TCRdb, only in-frame clones are kept and a portion is missing. In the table there are approximately 61,000 clones, approximately 80% of which are singletons. Subsequent to a culture period of about ten days, CD4+ T cells were isolated. All study participants received two doses of BNT162b2 or mRNA-1273 vaccine. Absence of prior SARS-CoV-2 infection characterized the vaccine recipients, who showed negative nucleocapsid antibodies. Half the medium was replaced with IL-2 medium on days 3 and 7. This clone appeared a few times. Antigen: not known. Study-wide results and caveats: In the study, convalescent patients were few, and early post-infection timepoints were absent.

The CDR3 runs 15 residues. Trimming took 2 bases from V and 6 from J, leaving 16 bases between them. Germline V gene sequence: CDR1 SGHVS, CDR2 FNYEAQ. The chain couples TRBV7-6 to TRBJ1-2; D possibly corresponds to TRBD1 (5 bases). The clonotype originates from a human donor who received a COVID-19 vaccine. This specimen consisted of CD4+ T cells from PBMCs cultured without peptide, obtained after COVID-19 vaccination. CDR3 in amino acids: CASSLIDLWGDGYTF. The DNA of the CDR3 is TGTGCCAGCAGCTTAATAGATCTGTGGGGGGATGGCTACACCTTC.